This T cell receptor beta chain derives from a study of Ad26.COV2.S vaccination and SARS-CoV-2 variants (dated by TCRdb to the early 2020s). Broadly, across the study: Donors in the vaccine arm were drawn from COV1001, a phase I-IIa trial of Ad26.COV2.S in healthy adults that was multicentre, randomized, double-blind and placebo-controlled. Ad26.COV2.S was administered intramuscularly at a dose of 5x10^10 or 1x10^11 viral particles, either as one shot or as two shots given 56 days apart. The specificity and breadth of SARS-CoV-2-reactive T cell receptors after Ad26.COV2.S vaccination were assessed by TCRbeta repertoire sequencing. A total of approximately 30 samples were included in the TCR-sequenced set, comprising some 20 Ad26.COV2.S vaccine recipients, 5 placebo recipients and 8 SARS-CoV-2 convalescent individuals. Trial participants were randomized into five groups of five, in which low-dose or high-dose Ad26.COV2.S was given once or twice, or placebo was given on both occasions. Investigators did not know the trial group allocation while performing experiments and assessing outcomes. The full study reports these points: Higher spike-specific TCR breadth was observed in Ad26.COV2.S recipients than in placebo recipients (P = 0.0014). According to the authors, total T cell responses may have been underestimated by the TCR breadth and depth analyses. Comparable non-spike TCR breadth was observed between vaccine and placebo recipients, consistent with only spike being contained in the vaccine. Substantial breadth of spike-specific CD8+ and CD4+ T cell responses was reported after vaccination. Comparing responses between vaccine doses or regimens was not something the study was powered to do.

V is clipped by 6 bases and J by 2 bases, and the sequence between their germline boundaries is 7 bases long. Taken from cysteine to phenylalanine, the CDR3 has 12 residues. The retained sequence is limited to the CDR3, 36 bases, with the frame set at the first base. The immunoSEQ Assay was the method used to sequence TCRbeta CDR3 regions. After extraction, genomic DNA underwent amplification by bias-controlled multiplex PCR, followed by high-throughput sequencing. Regarding the original processing steps: To quantify the absolute abundance of every unique TCRbeta CDR3 region, sequences were collapsed and filtered. T cell fraction was estimated by normalization of TCRbeta template counts to usable DNA, with usable DNA being measured through amplification of reference genes present in all nucleated cells. Repertoire TCRs were annotated as SARS-CoV-2-specific when V gene, CDR3 amino acid sequence and J gene were exactly matched to a known reactive TCR set. The reference SARS-CoV-2 TCR set came from MIRA and was filtered for enrichment in COVID-19-positive ImmuneCODE repertoires, removing public or cross-reactive TCRs. Using the MIRA antigens, annotated TCRs were further analysed by specific ORF or by position within an ORF. Breadth was defined as the number of annotated unique rearrangements divided by the total number of unique productive rearrangements, and depth was defined as the summed frequency of the annotated unique rearrangements. TCR breadth was compared between groups using two-sided Wilcoxon rank-sum tests. TCRdb took over this immuneACCESS table, retaining in-frame rearrangements with V and J assigned. Such tables are incomplete; in checked studies, under half of the missing clones stem from an unresolved V gene, and the remainder is unexplained. That table furnishes V, J and clone size, whereas the DNA furnished D and trimming. The sample table shows about 420,000 clones, and roughly 90% are seen once. Together, the top ten hold 3.6% of the sample.

As regards this clone: Its binding antigen is unknown. No much larger clone is present one base from it, and per-base qualities are unavailable.

The treatment or condition label, read with the paper, signifies: around 19 received Ad26.COV2.S at low or high dose, single or two shots; about 5 received placebo; per-sample allocation not given. Repertoires of vaccine and placebo recipients were sequenced from samples collected on day 63 after the first injection. In Cohort 1b, roughly 25 adults aged 18-55 years were enrolled at a single site in Boston, USA, between 29 July and 7 August 2020. Ad26.COV2.S consisted of a replication-incompetent adenovirus type 26 vector by which a prefusion-stabilized SARS-CoV-2 spike protein from the original Wuhan strain was expressed.

This specimen consisted of peripheral blood, obtained in a trial of Ad26.COV2.S vaccine versus placebo. The receptor comes from a person aged 18 to 59 who received the Ad26.COV2.S COVID-19 vaccine or a placebo. This receptor chain uses TRBV12-3 or TRBV12-4 and TRBJ1-1, with no confidently assigned D gene. The nucleotide sequence reads TGTGCCAGCAGACTGGCCAACACTGAAGCTTTCTTT. This encodes CASRLANTEAFF.